These T cell receptor beta chains were read from a single sample in a study of blood T cell repertoires in COVID-19. This table comes from immunoSEQ multiplex PCR, and its TCRdb copy is limited to in-frame clones, with some not included. The sample records about 350,000 clones, approximately 89% being singletons. Sequencing was done on a sample of peripheral blood. Receptors were obtained from a woman in her sixties or seventies with COVID-19, enrolled during active disease. Each CDR3 is given with its conserved first and last residue. The order of the fields is J gene, V gene, D gene, CDR3 length, clone size, CDR3 DNA, CDR3 protein. A D gene is named only where the DNA matches it firmly. Clone size is not always given. Where it is, it says once, few, many or a class for expanded clones.

j_call: TRBJ1-1
v_call: TRBV19
d_call: TRBD1
cdr3_length: 16
clone_size: NA
cdr3_nt: TGTGCCAGTAAGCTACAGGGGGCCCTAGGTAGCACTGAAGCTTTCTTT
cdr3_aa: CASKLQGALGSTEAFF

j_call: TRBJ1-1
v_call: TRBV14
d_call: NA
cdr3_length: 14
clone_size: NA
cdr3_nt: TGTGCCAGCAGCCAAACTATCTTAGACGCTCAAGCTTTCTTT
cdr3_aa: CASSQTILDAQAFF

j_call: TRBJ2-7
v_call: TRBV28
d_call: NA
cdr3_length: 11
clone_size: NA
cdr3_nt: TGTGCCACCGACCGGGGCTACGAGCAGTACTTC
cdr3_aa: CATDRGYEQYF

j_call: TRBJ1-2
v_call: TRBV19
d_call: NA
cdr3_length: 12
clone_size: NA
cdr3_nt: TGTGCCAGTAGTCGAGGCAACTATGGCTACACCTTC
cdr3_aa: CASSRGNYGYTF

j_call: TRBJ2-7
v_call: TRBV30
d_call: NA
cdr3_length: 13
clone_size: NA
cdr3_nt: TGTGCCTGGGAACAGGGAATAGGCTACGAGCAGTACTTC
cdr3_aa: CAWEQGIGYEQYF

j_call: TRBJ2-3
v_call: TRBV2
d_call: TRBD2
cdr3_length: 16
clone_size: NA
cdr3_nt: TGTGCCAGCAGTGGGACTAGCCCAATTAGCACAGATACGCAGTATTTT
cdr3_aa: CASSGTSPISTDTQYF

j_call: TRBJ1-5
v_call: TRBV28
d_call: NA
cdr3_length: 13
clone_size: NA
cdr3_nt: TGTGCCAGCAGTTTATTTCAGGGACAGCCCCAGCATTTT
cdr3_aa: CASSLFQGQPQHF

j_call: TRBJ2-1
v_call: TRBV6-4
d_call: TRBD1
cdr3_length: 16
clone_size: NA
cdr3_nt: TGTGCCAGCAATTCCGAGGACAGGGGGTTTTACAATGAGCAGTTCTTC
cdr3_aa: CASNSEDRGFYNEQFF

j_call: TRBJ2-7
v_call: TRBV4-2
d_call: NA
cdr3_length: 16
clone_size: NA
cdr3_nt: TGTGCCAGCAGCCAAGATCGGACAGACCTAACCTACGAGCAGTACTTC
cdr3_aa: CASSQDRTDLTYEQYF

j_call: TRBJ1-4
v_call: TRBV18
d_call: NA
cdr3_length: 14
clone_size: NA
cdr3_nt: TGTGCCAGCTCACCGACAACAACTAATGAAAAACTGTTTTTT
cdr3_aa: CASSPTTTNEKLFF

j_call: TRBJ2-1
v_call: TRBV18
d_call: TRBD1
cdr3_length: 14
clone_size: NA
cdr3_nt: TGTGCCAGCTCACCTTCCGGACAGGGCAGGGAGCAGTTCTTC
cdr3_aa: CASSPSGQGREQFF

j_call: TRBJ1-4
v_call: TRBV5-1
d_call: NA
cdr3_length: 15
clone_size: NA
cdr3_nt: TGCGCCAGCCGGCGGCAGCCGGAGACTAATGAAAAACTGTTTTTT
cdr3_aa: CASRRQPETNEKLFF

j_call: TRBJ1-1
v_call: TRBV28
d_call: NA
cdr3_length: 12
clone_size: NA
cdr3_nt: TGTGCCAGCCATCAGGGGTACACTGAAGCTTTCTTT
cdr3_aa: CASHQGYTEAFF

j_call: TRBJ1-5
v_call: TRBV27
d_call: NA
cdr3_length: 18
clone_size: NA
cdr3_nt: TGTGCCAGCAGTAGGAGACCCGGTTGGGAGGGGAGCAATCAGCCCCAGCATTTT
cdr3_aa: CASSRRPGWEGSNQPQHF

j_call: TRBJ2-7
v_call: TRBV9
d_call: NA
cdr3_length: 14
clone_size: NA
cdr3_nt: TGTGCCAGCAGCGCTCAGGGAGGCATGAACGAGCAGTACTTC
cdr3_aa: CASSAQGGMNEQYF

j_call: TRBJ1-4
v_call: TRBV9
d_call: NA
cdr3_length: 16
clone_size: NA
cdr3_nt: TGTGCCAGCAGCCCCGGGTGGACAGACCGTAATGAAAAACTGTTTTTT
cdr3_aa: CASSPGWTDRNEKLFF

j_call: TRBJ1-2
v_call: TRBV7-9
d_call: NA
cdr3_length: 9
clone_size: NA
cdr3_nt: TGTGCTGGAGAGGGCGGCTACACCTTC
cdr3_aa: CAGEGGYTF

j_call: TRBJ1-1
v_call: TRBV6-1
d_call: NA
cdr3_length: 13
clone_size: NA
cdr3_nt: TGTGCCAGCAGTGAGAATCGGGACACTGAAGCTTTCTTT
cdr3_aa: CASSENRDTEAFF

j_call: TRBJ2-7
v_call: TRBV19
d_call: TRBD2
cdr3_length: 14
clone_size: NA
cdr3_nt: TGTGCCAGTAGTGGTGCCCGGGGGGACTACGAGCAGTACTTC
cdr3_aa: CASSGARGDYEQYF

j_call: TRBJ1-5
v_call: TRBV7-2
d_call: NA
cdr3_length: 13
clone_size: NA
cdr3_nt: TGTGCCAGCAGCTTAGAACAGCAACAGCCCCAGCATTTT
cdr3_aa: CASSLEQQQPQHF

j_call: TRBJ1-1
v_call: TRBV6-5
d_call: NA
cdr3_length: 15
clone_size: NA
cdr3_nt: TGTGCCAGCAGTTACGCAGGGGTTTCGAACACTGAAGCTTTCTTT
cdr3_aa: CASSYAGVSNTEAFF

j_call: TRBJ1-5
v_call: TRBV2
d_call: NA
cdr3_length: 17
clone_size: NA
cdr3_nt: TGTGCCAGCAGTGAAGGGTTGGGGGGTCTTGGCAATCAGCCCCAGCATTTT
cdr3_aa: CASSEGLGGLGNQPQHF

j_call: TRBJ1-1
v_call: TRBV7-8
d_call: NA
cdr3_length: 14
clone_size: few
cdr3_nt: TGTGCCAGCAGCCCGCAGGGGCTGGACACTGAAGCTTTCTTT
cdr3_aa: CASSPQGLDTEAFF

j_call: TRBJ1-2
v_call: TRBV28
d_call: TRBD1
cdr3_length: 14
clone_size: NA
cdr3_nt: TGTGCCAGCAGGTCAACTCAGGGGGCGAAGGGCTACACCTTC
cdr3_aa: CASRSTQGAKGYTF

j_call: TRBJ1-6
v_call: TRBV2
d_call: NA
cdr3_length: 13
clone_size: NA
cdr3_nt: TGTGCCAGCACTCAGGAGGTTAATTCACCCCTCCACTTT
cdr3_aa: CASTQEVNSPLHF

j_call: TRBJ2-7
v_call: TRBV6-6
d_call: NA
cdr3_length: 15
clone_size: NA
cdr3_nt: TGTGCCAGCAGTCCGCCTCAGGGGACATACTACGGGCAGTACTTC
cdr3_aa: CASSPPQGTYYGQYF

j_call: TRBJ2-3
v_call: TRBV27
d_call: TRBD2
cdr3_length: 16
clone_size: few
cdr3_nt: TGTGCCAGCAGTCCCCTAGGGACTAGCGGGGGTGATACGCAGTATTTT
cdr3_aa: CASSPLGTSGGDTQYF

j_call: TRBJ2-2
v_call: TRBV7-2
d_call: NA
cdr3_length: 14
clone_size: NA
cdr3_nt: TGTGCCAGCAGCTTTCTCCTGCAGGGCGGGGAGCTGTTTTTT
cdr3_aa: CASSFLLQGGELFF

j_call: TRBJ1-1
v_call: TRBV19
d_call: TRBD1
cdr3_length: 16
clone_size: NA
cdr3_nt: TGTGCCAGTTTCCCGACCCTAGGGACAGGGGGGACTGAAGCTTTCTTT
cdr3_aa: CASFPTLGTGGTEAFF

j_call: TRBJ1-4
v_call: TRBV3-1/TRBV3-2
d_call: NA
cdr3_length: 15
clone_size: NA
cdr3_nt: TGTGCCAGCAGCCAAGACCGCCAGGGGAGTAAGAGACTGTTTTTT
cdr3_aa: CASSQDRQGSKRLFF

j_call: TRBJ2-1
v_call: TRBV6-5
d_call: TRBD1
cdr3_length: 14
clone_size: NA
cdr3_nt: TGTGCCAGCAGTTACGGGACAGGGGGGTATGAGCAGTTCTTC
cdr3_aa: CASSYGTGGYEQFF

j_call: TRBJ2-7
v_call: TRBV5-1
d_call: NA
cdr3_length: 13
clone_size: NA
cdr3_nt: TGCGCCAGCAGGGAGGGAGGTACCTACGAGCAGTACTTC
cdr3_aa: CASREGGTYEQYF

j_call: TRBJ1-3
v_call: TRBV5-1
d_call: TRBD1
cdr3_length: 15
clone_size: NA
cdr3_nt: TGCGCCAGCAGCCCGCAAACAGGGGCTGGAAACACCATATATTTT
cdr3_aa: CASSPQTGAGNTIYF

j_call: TRBJ1-2
v_call: TRBV7-2
d_call: TRBD1
cdr3_length: 14
clone_size: NA
cdr3_nt: TGTGCCAGCAGCCGGACAGGGACGAGCTATGGCTACACCTTC
cdr3_aa: CASSRTGTSYGYTF

j_call: TRBJ2-1
v_call: TRBV18
d_call: NA
cdr3_length: 17
clone_size: once
cdr3_nt: TGTGCCAGCTCACCATTCCTAGCGAGTAGCTCCTACAATGAGCAGTTCTTC
cdr3_aa: CASSPFLASSSYNEQFF